This is a list of T cell receptor beta chains from one sample in a study of blood T cell repertoires in COVID-19. Profiled with immunoSEQ multiplex PCR; TCRdb holds only in-frame clones, not every one. The sample lists a few hundred thousand clones, more than 85% occurring once. The sequenced sample was PBMCs or T cells enriched from blood (not recorded which). These receptors were taken from a woman aged 40 to 50 who had been exposed to COVID-19. Both conserved end residues are part of each CDR3. Each record gives: V gene, J gene, D gene, clone size, CDR3 protein, CDR3 DNA. D genes are given only for firm matches. Rows give clone size only sometimes, using once, few, many, or a class for an expanded clone.

V: TRBV6-5; J: TRBJ2-5; D: -; size: -; CDR3: CASSSGTSVGTQYF; DNA: TGTGCCAGCAGTTCCGGGACTTCTGTGGGGACCCAGTACTTC
V: TRBV19; J: TRBJ1-5; D: TRBD1; size: -; CDR3: CASSIGGQGARNQPQHF; DNA: TGTGCCAGTAGTATAGGGGGACAGGGGGCTAGGAATCAGCCCCAGCATTTT
V: TRBV7-9; J: TRBJ2-3; D: TRBD2; size: -; CDR3: CASSVLAGVADTQYF; DNA: TGTGCCAGCAGCGTTCTAGCGGGAGTGGCAGATACGCAGTATTTT
V: TRBV2; J: TRBJ2-5; D: -; size: once; CDR3: CASGKRLQETQYF; DNA: TGTGCCAGCGGTAAGCGGCTTCAAGAGACCCAGTACTTC
V: TRBV2; J: TRBJ2-3; D: TRBD2; size: once; CDR3: CASRQRSGRGADTQYF; DNA: TGTGCCAGCAGACAACGTAGCGGGAGAGGCGCAGATACGCAGTATTTT
V: TRBV20-1; J: TRBJ1-2; D: TRBD1; size: once; CDR3: CSVEGARPTF; DNA: TGCAGTGTTGAGGGGGCGCGCCCCACCTTC
V: TRBV30; J: TRBJ1-1; D: -; size: -; CDR3: CAWSVGTHNTEAFF; DNA: TGTGCCTGGAGTGTCGGGACACACAACACTGAAGCTTTCTTT
V: TRBV19; J: TRBJ2-5; D: -; size: -; CDR3: CASSIRGETQYF; DNA: TGTGCCAGTAGTATCAGGGGAGAGACCCAGTACTTC
V: TRBV10-1; J: TRBJ2-3; D: TRBD1; size: -; CDR3: CASTAGTGGIPGGDTQYF; DNA: TGCGCCAGTACAGCCGGGACAGGGGGGATTCCCGGTGGAGATACGCAGTATTTT
V: TRBV12-3/TRBV12-4; J: TRBJ1-5; D: TRBD1; size: -; CDR3: CASGQGGKPQHF; DNA: TGTGCCAGCGGACAGGGAGGAAAGCCCCAGCATTTT
V: TRBV5-1; J: TRBJ2-1; D: TRBD2; size: -; CDR3: CASSLGQRGSYNEQFF; DNA: TGCGCCAGCAGCTTGGGCCAGCGGGGCTCCTACAATGAGCAGTTCTTC
V: TRBV10-2; J: TRBJ1-1; D: -; size: -; CDR3: CASSEGSYAFF; DNA: TGCGCCAGCAGTGAAGGGAGCTACGCTTTCTTT
V: TRBV6-1; J: TRBJ2-1; D: TRBD2; size: once; CDR3: CASSELAGGYNEQFF; DNA: TGTGCCAGCAGTGAGTTAGCGGGGGGTTACAATGAGCAGTTCTTC
V: TRBV12-3/TRBV12-4; J: TRBJ1-2; D: -; size: -; CDR3: CASSLRPSYGYTF; DNA: TGTGCCAGCAGTTTACGACCTAGCTATGGCTACACCTTC
V: TRBV11-3; J: TRBJ2-2; D: TRBD2; size: -; CDR3: CASSLAGTSVTGELFF; DNA: TGTGCCAGCAGCTTAGCTGGGACTAGCGTAACCGGGGAGCTGTTTTTT
V: TRBV18; J: TRBJ1-1; D: -; size: -; CDR3: CASSPGGAFEAFF; DNA: TGTGCCAGCTCACCGGGAGGGGCGTTTGAAGCTTTCTTT
V: TRBV7-2; J: TRBJ2-1; D: TRBD2; size: -; CDR3: CASSPRGTRNNEQFF; DNA: TGTGCCAGCAGCCCCCGCGGGACTAGGAACAATGAGCAGTTCTTC
V: TRBV19; J: TRBJ1-5; D: -; size: -; CDR3: CASTVSTSQPQHF; DNA: TGTGCCAGTACTGTTAGTACTAGTCAGCCCCAGCATTTT
V: TRBV7-9; J: TRBJ2-1; D: -; size: -; CDR3: CASSFNPRYNEQFF; DNA: TGTGCCAGCAGCTTTAACCCCAGATACAATGAGCAGTTCTTC
V: TRBV5-1; J: TRBJ2-1; D: TRBD2; size: -; CDR3: CASSGASGSSYNEQFF; DNA: TGCGCCAGCAGCGGCGCTAGCGGAAGCTCCTACAATGAGCAGTTCTTC
V: TRBV30; J: TRBJ1-2; D: -; size: -; CDR3: CAWSQQLTVSNYGYTF; DNA: TGTGCCTGGAGTCAGCAGTTGACAGTTTCTAACTATGGCTACACCTTC
V: TRBV3-1/TRBV3-2; J: TRBJ2-7; D: TRBD2; size: -; CDR3: CASSQDGGLAGVDSYEQYF; DNA: TGTGCCAGCAGCCAAGATGGAGGACTAGCGGGAGTAGACTCCTACGAGCAGTACTTC
V: TRBV7-2; J: TRBJ1-2; D: -; size: once; CDR3: CASRLGRGTSGGYTF; DNA: TGTGCCAGCAGACTAGGGCGGGGAACCTCGGGTGGCTACACCTTC
V: TRBV24-1; J: TRBJ1-1; D: -; size: -; CDR3: CATSDLAGTEAFF; DNA: TGTGCCACCAGTGATTTGGCAGGGACTGAAGCTTTCTTT
V: TRBV4-3; J: TRBJ1-1; D: -; size: once; CDR3: CASSQARGRNTEAFF; DNA: TGCGCCAGCAGCCAAGCTCGAGGCAGGAACACTGAAGCTTTCTTT
V: TRBV2; J: TRBJ1-6; D: TRBD1; size: -; CDR3: CASSQQGAIPLHF; DNA: TGTGCCAGCAGCCAACAGGGGGCAATACCCCTCCACTTT
V: TRBV28; J: TRBJ1-5; D: -; size: -; CDR3: CASSQQGSNQPQHF; DNA: TGTGCCAGCAGCCAACAGGGAAGCAATCAGCCCCAGCATTTT
V: TRBV19; J: TRBJ1-5; D: -; size: -; CDR3: CASSVADYQPQHF; DNA: TGTGCCAGTAGTGTGGCAGACTATCAGCCCCAGCATTTT
V: TRBV3-1/TRBV3-2; J: TRBJ2-7; D: -; size: -; CDR3: CASKSARGRAYEQYF; DNA: TGTGCCAGCAAATCAGCGCGGGGGCGAGCCTACGAGCAGTACTTC
V: TRBV24-1; J: TRBJ2-7; D: -; size: -; CDR3: CATSAATQGGYEQYF; DNA: TGTGCCACCAGTGCTGCCACCCAAGGGGGCTACGAGCAGTACTTC
V: TRBV2; J: TRBJ1-5; D: TRBD1; size: once; CDR3: CASSLPGQGIRWHQPQHF; DNA: TGTGCCAGCAGTCTTCCGGGACAGGGTATACGTTGGCATCAGCCCCAGCATTTT